This is a list of T cell receptor beta chains from one sample in a study of T cell responses to AZD1222 COVID-19 vaccine. TCRdb's copy holds only in-frame clones and misses some; the assay was immunoSEQ multiplex PCR. The repertoire holds 75,000 to 95,000 clones, with 85% as singletons. The sequencing here drew on peripheral blood, taken 28 days after the second AZD1222 dose. All receptors derive from an adult who received the AZD1222 COVID-19 vaccine. CDR3s include the opening cysteine and the closing phenylalanine or tryptophan. D genes are given only for firm matches. Clone size appears in some rows only: once, few, many, or a class for an expanded clone.

j_call clone_size d_call v_call cdr3_aa cdr3_nt
TRBJ2-1 NA TRBD2 TRBV7-2 CASSLARLALNEQFF TGTGCCAGCAGCTTGGCGAGACTAGCGCTCAATGAGCAGTTCTTC
TRBJ2-2 NA NA TRBV19 CASSAMIIAGKSGELFF TGTGCCAGTAGTGCCATGATTATAGCAGGAAAGTCCGGGGAGCTGTTTTTT
TRBJ1-6 NA NA TRBV6-5 CASSTGSGRLSPLHF TGTGCCAGCAGTACCGGATCGGGGCGTCTTTCACCCCTCCACTTT
TRBJ1-5 few NA TRBV28 CASTVEGSGQPQHF TGTGCCAGCACCGTGGAAGGGTCGGGCCAGCCCCAGCATTTT
TRBJ1-1 NA TRBD1 TRBV5-4 CASRGGQGARNTEAFF TGTGCCAGCAGGGGTGGACAGGGGGCGAGGAACACTGAAGCTTTCTTT
TRBJ2-1 NA NA TRBV2 CASSLGSYPGGEQFF TGTGCCAGCTCCCTGGGGTCCTACCCGGGCGGTGAGCAGTTCTTC
TRBJ2-1 NA TRBD1 TRBV18 CASSPGQGVGEQFF TGTGCCAGCTCACCGGGACAGGGGGTTGGTGAGCAGTTCTTC
TRBJ2-1 NA NA TRBV29-1 CSVGANEQFF TGCAGCGTGGGGGCCAATGAGCAGTTCTTC
TRBJ2-3 NA TRBD2 TRBV24-1 CATSAPTSGDTQYF TGTGCCACCAGTGCCCCCACTAGCGGGGATACGCAGTATTTT
TRBJ2-5 NA NA TRBV12-3/TRBV12-4 CASRNDPRETQYF TGTGCCAGCAGGAATGACCCCCGGGAGACCCAGTACTTC
TRBJ2-7 NA TRBD2 TRBV5-6 CASNSGGTAGEQYF TGTGCCAGCAATTCGGGGGGGACGGCCGGAGAGCAGTACTTC
TRBJ2-3 once TRBD1 TRBV5-8 CASSQGTGVLNTQYF TGTGCCAGCAGCCAGGGGACAGGGGTTTTAAATACGCAGTATTTT
TRBJ2-1 NA TRBD2 TRBV9 CASSAGGGRAIRSSYNEQFF TGTGCCAGCAGCGCTGGGGGCGGGAGGGCCATTAGGAGCTCCTACAATGAGCAGTTCTTC
TRBJ2-1 once TRBD1 TRBV5-4 CASSPGTGDYNEQFF TGTGCCAGCAGCCCCGGGACAGGGGATTACAATGAGCAGTTCTTC
TRBJ1-2 NA TRBD1 TRBV29-1 CSARWTGSAYGYTF TGCAGCGCAAGATGGACAGGGAGCGCCTATGGCTACACCTTC
TRBJ2-1 few TRBD2 TRBV5-1 CASSPYQGLAGVSYNEQFF TGCGCCAGCAGCCCCTACCAGGGACTAGCGGGAGTTTCCTACAATGAGCAGTTCTTC
TRBJ2-3 NA NA TRBV4-3 CASSQGGSVLDTQYF TGCGCCAGCAGCCAAGGCGGGTCAGTTTTGGATACGCAGTATTTT
TRBJ2-4 NA TRBD1 TRBV5-1 CASSFTTGGNIQYF TGCGCCAGCAGCTTTACGACAGGGGGTAACATTCAGTACTTC
TRBJ2-7 NA NA TRBV5-1 CASSPRAAGTYEQYF TGCGCCAGCAGCCCCAGGGCGGCGGGCACCTACGAGCAGTACTTC
TRBJ2-1 NA TRBD1 TRBV6-5 CASHRQGGNNEQFF TGTGCCAGTCACCGACAGGGGGGAAACAATGAGCAGTTCTTC
TRBJ2-1 NA TRBD2 TRBV4-3 CASSQILAGTSGRAYNEQFF TGCGCCAGCAGCCAGATTCTGGCCGGGACTAGCGGGAGGGCCTACAATGAGCAGTTCTTC
TRBJ2-7 NA NA TRBV7-2 CASSQSSGATYEQYF TGTGCCAGCAGCCAAAGCTCGGGGGCTACCTACGAGCAGTACTTC
TRBJ1-2 NA TRBD1 TRBV2 CASSEWAGGASGYTF TGTGCCAGCAGTGAATGGGCAGGGGGCGCGTCTGGCTACACCTTC
TRBJ2-1 once NA TRBV14 CASSQGLYNEQFF TGTGCCAGCAGCCAAGGCCTCTACAATGAGCAGTTCTTC
TRBJ2-3 NA NA TRBV5-1 CASSLALADTQYF TGCGCCAGCAGCTTGGCTCTGGCAGATACGCAGTATTTT
TRBJ1-4 NA NA TRBV6-1 CASSEQGRGVWGKLFF TGTGCCAGCAGTGAGCAGGGGAGGGGAGTTTGGGGAAAACTGTTTTTT
TRBJ1-2 NA NA TRBV2 CASLSPDNYGYTF TGTGCCAGCCTCTCACCGGATAACTATGGCTACACCTTC
TRBJ1-2 NA NA TRBV5-6 CASSSVGPNYGYTF TGTGCCAGCAGCTCAGTCGGCCCTAACTATGGCTACACCTTC
TRBJ1-4 NA NA TRBV5-5 CASSSGGSYNEKLFF TGTGCCAGCAGCTCGGGGGGAAGTTATAATGAAAAACTGTTTTTT
TRBJ1-5 NA TRBD1 TRBV7-8 CASSSGTGGDQPQHF TGTGCCAGCAGCTCCGGGACAGGGGGCGATCAGCCCCAGCATTTT
TRBJ1-1 NA TRBD1 TRBV29-1 CSVGGQGVTEAFF TGCAGCGTGGGAGGACAGGGAGTCACTGAAGCTTTCTTT
TRBJ1-2 NA TRBD1 TRBV10-3 CAITARQGATYGYTF TGTGCCATCACCGCCCGACAGGGGGCGACCTATGGCTACACCTTC
TRBJ1-3 NA NA TRBV6-5 CASSLTRQSSGNTIYF TGTGCCAGCAGTTTGACACGCCAGAGCTCTGGAAACACCATATATTTT
TRBJ2-7 NA TRBD1 TRBV9 CASSVGDSHYEQYF TGTGCCAGCAGCGTAGGGGACAGCCACTACGAGCAGTACTTC
TRBJ1-1 NA NA TRBV25-1 CASSAFTKDRAFF TGTGCCAGCAGTGCCTTTACGAAGGATAGGGCTTTCTTT
TRBJ1-5 NA NA TRBV25-1 CASSALSNQPQHF TGTGCCAGCAGTGCTCTTAGCAATCAGCCCCAGCATTTT
TRBJ1-1 NA NA TRBV29-1 CSVRLNTEAFF TGCAGCGTTCGGTTGAACACTGAAGCTTTCTTT
TRBJ1-5 NA NA TRBV27 CASSFSGLYSNQPQHF TGTGCCAGCAGTTTCTCGGGACTTTATAGCAATCAGCCCCAGCATTTT
TRBJ1-5 NA TRBD1 TRBV18 CASSPQGANQPQHF TGTGCCAGCTCACCGCAGGGGGCGAATCAGCCCCAGCATTTT
TRBJ2-2 NA NA TRBV3-1/TRBV3-2 CASSGQVGGTGELFF TGTGCCAGCAGCGGACAGGTGGGGGGAACCGGGGAGCTGTTTTTT
TRBJ2-1 NA NA TRBV19 CASSLGRSYNEQFF TGTGCCAGTAGCCTCGGGCGATCCTACAATGAGCAGTTCTTC
TRBJ2-5 NA TRBD2 TRBV5-1 CASSLGLAGQQETQYF TGCGCCAGCAGCTTGGGACTAGCGGGGCAACAAGAGACCCAGTACTTC
TRBJ2-3 NA NA TRBV18 CASSPRQAVTDTQYF TGTGCCAGCTCACCACGACAGGCAGTAACAGATACGCAGTATTTT
TRBJ2-5 NA NA TRBV14 CASSQGVRDAQETQYF TGTGCCAGCAGCCAAGGTGTTCGGGACGCGCAAGAGACCCAGTACTTC
TRBJ2-7 NA TRBD2 TRBV29-1 CSVEAAGDYEQYF TGCAGCGTTGAAGCGGCGGGAGACTACGAGCAGTACTTC
TRBJ2-1 NA NA TRBV19 CASSIWNWGSNEQFF TGTGCCAGTAGTATATGGAATTGGGGGAGTAATGAGCAGTTCTTC
TRBJ2-2 NA TRBD1 TRBV10-1 CASSEGTATGELFF TGCGCCAGCAGTGAAGGGACAGCGACCGGGGAGCTGTTTTTT